The present entry profiles one TCR beta chain with its context. cDNA prepared by RNA extraction and subsequent reverse transcription served as the template for sequencing. The data were produced by immunoSEQ multiplex PCR, yet TCRdb's version contains in-frame clones alone and is incomplete. This sample yields 100,000 to 140,000 clones, of which 84% are seen a single time; about 24% belongs to the top ten. Germline V gene lookup returns CDR1 MNHEY and CDR2 SVGAGI. V dropped 9 bases and J dropped 4; count of bases not matched to a gene: 4. CDR3 length equals 12 residues. These data belong to a study of CD8+ T cells in alopecia areata. The treatment was: oral pan-JAK inhibitor, 5-10 mg twice daily. Using a FACSAria, the CD4+ and CD8+ T cells were sorted from the PBMCs.

This clonotype was sampled from a human donor with alopecia areata. This rearrangement joins TRBV6-5 to TRBJ2-5; the match to TRBD2 covers 8 bases. The source was CD8+ T cells sorted from blood, collected at week 24, from a patient treated with tofacitinib. The DNA for the CDR3 is TGTGCCAGTTCGGGAGGGGGAGAGACCCAGTACTTC. Protein: CASSGGGETQYF.